These 2 T cell receptor beta chains share one sample of origin, sequenced in a study of T cells after posttransplantation cyclophosphamide. The method was immunoSEQ multiplex PCR; TCRdb's version includes in-frame clones alone and lacks a portion of them. The sample lists 16,000 or so clones, roughly 92% occurring once. A marrow graft followed busulfan-fludarabine conditioning, with cyclophosphamide on days +3 and +4. The sample was CD4+ T cells sorted from blood, taken after allogeneic stem cell transplant with posttransplant cyclophosphamide. The receptors stem from a male patient in his sixties or seventies who received an allogeneic stem cell transplant from a related donor and was CMV-positive. Part of the T cells may come from the graft donor.

This sequence joins TRBV30 and TRBJ1-4, with D perhaps TRBD1 (6 bases). There are 14 residues in the CDR3. CDR1 and CDR2 from the germline V gene are GTSNPN and SVGIG (reference sequence). The V and J ends lost 0 bases and 7 bases respectively, with 12 bases between them. This chain's CDR3 is CAWSVGGAVEKLFF. The CDR3 region has the DNA TGTGCCTGGAGTGTAGGGGGGGCAGTTGAAAAACTGTTTTTT.

J is TRBJ1-5 and V is TRBV30; D is perhaps TRBD1 (5 bases). This CDR3 spans 13 amino acids. Trimming shortened V by 0 bases and J by 9 bases, and 12 bases separated the two germline ends. Per germline, CDR1 GTSNPN and CDR2 SVGIG (reference sequence). The CDR3 DNA follows: TGTGCCTGGAGTGTACAGGCCAGCATGCCCCAGCATTTT. It is translated as CAWSVQASMPQHF. Together with reference TRBV30 and TRBJ1-5, the CDR3 gives the full variable domain: SQTIHQWPATLVQPVGSPLSLECTVEGTSNPNLYWYRQAAGRGLQLLFYSVGIGQISSEVPQNLSASRPQDRQFILSSKKLLLSDSGFYLCAWSVQASMPQHFGDGTRLSIL.